The clone carrying this TCR beta chain has only a few counts. Data came from immunoSEQ multiplex PCR; TCRdb stores just in-frame clones and leaves some out. The table has roughly 30,000 clones, approximately 88% seen once. These data originate in a study of T cell changes during pregnancy in multiple sclerosis. This CDR3 has 14 residues. The germline V gene encodes CDR1 MNHEY and CDR2 SVGAGI. V lost 0 bases and J 3 bases, leaving 8 bases between the germline ends. Sample: CD4+ T cells from peripheral blood mononuclear cells, taken in the first trimester of pregnancy. The chain carries TRBV6-5 and TRBJ1-2; tentative D call: TRBD1 (6 bases). This TCR derives from a female donor in good health, enrolled as a control in a pregnancy study. The CDR3 DNA sequence: TGTGCCAGCAGTTACTCCAAGGGGGACTATGGCTACACCTTC. As protein: CASSYSKGDYGYTF.